These T cell receptor beta chains were read from a single sample in a study of blood T cell repertoires in COVID-19. Generated by immunoSEQ multiplex PCR, the TCRdb table keeps only in-frame clones and is missing some. In the table there are some 150,000 clones, roughly nine tenths of which are singletons. Sequenced material: peripheral blood. These TCRs come from a woman aged 60-75 years with COVID-19, enrolled during active disease. CDR3s include the opening cysteine and the closing phenylalanine or tryptophan. A D gene is named only where the DNA matches it firmly. Size tells how often a clone was seen (once, few, many) or the class of an expanded clone, and some rows leave it out.

v_call: TRBV4-3; d_call: -; clone_size: -; j_call: TRBJ1-1; cdr3_aa: CASSQARGVWTEAFF; cdr3_nt: TGCGCCAGCAGCCAAGCTCGGGGGGTGTGGACTGAAGCTTTCTTT
v_call: TRBV5-8; d_call: -; clone_size: -; j_call: TRBJ1-2; cdr3_aa: CASSLGQGNYGYTF; cdr3_nt: TGTGCCAGCAGCTTGGGCCAGGGAAACTATGGCTACACCTTC
v_call: TRBV4-3; d_call: -; clone_size: -; j_call: TRBJ1-6; cdr3_aa: CASSQECGDCSNSPLHF; cdr3_nt: TGCGCCAGCAGCCAAGAATGTGGGGACTGCTCTAATTCACCCCTCCACTTT
v_call: TRBV30; d_call: -; clone_size: -; j_call: TRBJ1-1; cdr3_aa: CAGGRGHTEAFF; cdr3_nt: TGTGCCGGAGGGCGGGGGCACACTGAAGCTTTCTTT
v_call: TRBV11-2; d_call: -; clone_size: -; j_call: TRBJ2-2; cdr3_aa: CASSPRQPGELFF; cdr3_nt: TGTGCCAGCAGCCCCAGACAGCCCGGGGAGCTGTTTTTT
v_call: TRBV6-5; d_call: TRBD2; clone_size: once; j_call: TRBJ2-2; cdr3_aa: CASRRLAGVLGELFF; cdr3_nt: TGTGCCAGCAGACGACTAGCGGGAGTGCTCGGGGAGCTGTTTTTT
v_call: TRBV7-7; d_call: TRBD1; clone_size: -; j_call: TRBJ2-7; cdr3_aa: CASSLKTFEGQVAVVEQYF; cdr3_nt: TGTGCTAGCAGCTTAAAAACTTTCGAAGGACAGGTTGCGGTGGTCGAGCAGTACTTC
v_call: TRBV6-1; d_call: TRBD1; clone_size: -; j_call: TRBJ1-5; cdr3_aa: CASSEGAYRGNMGNQPQHF; cdr3_nt: TGTGCCAGCAGTGAGGGGGCCTACAGGGGGAATATGGGCAATCAGCCCCAGCATTTT
v_call: TRBV24-1; d_call: -; clone_size: -; j_call: TRBJ1-5; cdr3_aa: CATSDRTPVSNQPQHF; cdr3_nt: TGTGCCACCAGTGATAGGACACCCGTTAGCAATCAGCCCCAGCATTTT
v_call: TRBV11-2; d_call: -; clone_size: -; j_call: TRBJ1-6; cdr3_aa: CASSLGSENSPLHF; cdr3_nt: TGTGCCAGCAGCTTAGGGTCGGAGAATTCACCCCTCCACTTT
v_call: TRBV30; d_call: -; clone_size: -; j_call: TRBJ1-2; cdr3_aa: CAWSGIQGLLYGYTF; cdr3_nt: TGTGCCTGGAGTGGGATACAGGGTCTTCTATATGGCTACACCTTC
v_call: TRBV10-3; d_call: -; clone_size: -; j_call: TRBJ2-7; cdr3_aa: CAISSRGGYEQYF; cdr3_nt: TGTGCCATCAGTTCTAGAGGGGGCTACGAGCAGTACTTC
v_call: TRBV5-4; d_call: TRBD2; clone_size: -; j_call: TRBJ2-7; cdr3_aa: CASSFYSGVPGGYEQYF; cdr3_nt: TGTGCCAGCAGCTTCTACTCGGGAGTCCCGGGGGGCTACGAGCAGTACTTC